This T cell receptor (beta chain) was captured by sequencing in a study of T cells in Graves' hyperthyroidism and ophthalmopathy. The study's findings and limits: Ophthalmopathy was separated from stable hyperthyroidism by a 13 V-J model. Before onset, ophthalmopathy was predicted by the model a median approximately 6.7 months earlier.

If no ophthalmopathy progression occurred within 18 months, Graves' hyperthyroidism was stable. Together with thyroid ultrasound, orbital computed tomography, serum thyroxine and TRAb, clinical symptoms were used for diagnoses. The length of the CDR3 is 11 residues. V was clipped by 5 bases and J by 9 bases, with 9 bases between them. Germline loops: CDR1 SEHNR, CDR2 FQNEAQ (reference sequence). It was RNA transcripts that yielded the amplified TCR beta CDR3 regions. HTBI primers were the set used in a first-round RT-PCR of the TCR CDR3. One entry per CDR3 protein, called by TCRdb with MiXCR from the multiplex PCR reads. The table records hundreds of thousands of distinct CDR3 sequences, over 35% of them present only once. As concerns this clonotype: Its antigen is as yet unknown.

Sequenced: blood. V gene TRBV7-9 combines with J gene TRBJ2-3; D is possibly TRBD2 (5 bases). This receptor was taken from a man younger than 35 with Graves' hyperthyroidism. In nucleotides, the CDR3 is TGTGCCAGCAGCCACGGGGTCACGCAGTATTTT. Protein: CASSHGVTQYF.